This passage covers 7 T cell receptor beta chains from one sample sequenced in a study of T cell changes during pregnancy in multiple sclerosis. The protocol was immunoSEQ multiplex PCR, while the TCRdb copy is restricted to in-frame clones and leaves out a portion. The profile shows around 88,000 clones, just over 90% of them singletons. The source was peripheral blood, collected after pregnancy. These receptors all come from a female donor in good health, enrolled as a control in a pregnancy study.

CDR3 in amino acids: CASSLTVNTEAFF. In nucleotides, the CDR3 is TGTGCCAGCAGCTTGACAGTGAACACTGAAGCTTTCTTT. The rearrangement uses TRBV5-4 and TRBJ1-1; D unclear. Between the trimmed V and J ends, which lost 1 base and 0 bases, there was a span of 4 bases. This CDR3 region has 13 residues. Germline CDR1 and CDR2: SGHNT and YYREEE (reference sequence).

This chain joins TRBV2 and TRBJ2-2; 7 bases agree with TRBD1. This CDR3 is built from 16 residues. CDR1 and CDR2 from the germline V gene are SNHLY and FYNNEI. The trim removed 0 bases at V and 7 bases at J, leaving 8 bases unmatched. The CDR3 nucleotides are TGTGCCAGCAGTGAAGCGCTGACAGGGCGGAGCGGGGAGCTGTTTTTT. Protein sequence: CASSEALTGRSGELFF.

The rearrangement joins TRBV28 to TRBJ2-3; 8 bases fit TRBD2. Unmatched junction bases numbered 6, after V lost 1 base and J lost 6 bases. In germline, CDR1 is MDHEN, CDR2 SYDVKM. CDR3 length: 15 amino acids. The CDR3, as DNA: TGTGCCAGCAGTTTATCCAGGGCGGGGGGCGATACGCAGTATTTT. Encoded protein: CASSLSRAGGDTQYF.

CDR3 DNA: TGTGCCTGGAGTGTAAGAGGGCCTAGCAATCAGCCCCAGCATTTT. Encoded protein: CAWSVRGPSNQPQHF. The chain employs TRBV30 and TRBJ1-5, with D hard to call. The germline gives CDR1 GTSNPN, CDR2 SVGIG (reference sequence). The length of the CDR3 is 15 residues. Trimming cost V 0 bases and J 0 bases, with 9 bases left between them. Complete variable domain (other parts from reference TRBV30 and TRBJ1-5): SQTIHQWPATLVQPVGSPLSLECTVEGTSNPNLYWYRQAAGRGLQLLFYSVGIGQISSEVPQNLSASRPQDRQFILSSKKLLLSDSGFYLCAWSVRGPSNQPQHFGDGTRLSIL.

As DNA, the CDR3 is TGTGCCAGCGGTCTTCCTGGAGGGGGGGCAGATACGCAGTATTTT. Its protein product is CASGLPGGGADTQYF. V is TRBV5-6 and J is TRBJ2-3; perhaps TRBD2 as D (7 bases). The CDR3 covers 15 residues. The germline V gene encodes CDR1 SGHDT and CDR2 YYEEEE. Trimming removed 7 bases at V and 4 bases at J, with 19 bases between.

The V gene is TRBV6-4, the J gene TRBJ2-2, with 7 bases fitting TRBD1. Unmatched junction bases numbered 12, after V lost 6 bases and J lost 5 bases. Germline V gives CDR1 MRHNA, CDR2 SNTAGT. This CDR3 comprises 16 residues. CDR3 sequence reads: CASSPTPGGQTGELFF. The CDR3 bases are TGTGCCAGCAGCCCAACTCCAGGGGGACAAACCGGGGAGCTGTTTTTT.

The chain recombines TRBV15 with TRBJ1-1; the D gene is possibly TRBD1 (5 bases). Germline V gene lookup returns CDR1 LNHNV and CDR2 YYDKDF (reference sequence). The CDR3 has 13 residues. V shed 5 bases and J shed 1 base, with 8 bases lying between them. The CDR3 region has the DNA TGTGCCACCAGCCTACAGGAGAACACTGAAGCTTTCTTT. Translated: CATSLQENTEAFF.